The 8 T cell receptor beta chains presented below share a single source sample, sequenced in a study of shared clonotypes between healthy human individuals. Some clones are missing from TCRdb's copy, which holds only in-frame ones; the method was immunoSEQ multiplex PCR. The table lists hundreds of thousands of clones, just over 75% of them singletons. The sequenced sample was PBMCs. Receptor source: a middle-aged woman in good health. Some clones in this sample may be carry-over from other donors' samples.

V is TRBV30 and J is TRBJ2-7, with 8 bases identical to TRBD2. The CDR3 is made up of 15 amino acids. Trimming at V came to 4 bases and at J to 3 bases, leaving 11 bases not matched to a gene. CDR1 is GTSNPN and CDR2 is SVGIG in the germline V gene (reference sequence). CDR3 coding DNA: TGTGCCTGGAAACCCGGACCGGGACTAGACTACGAGCAGTACTTC. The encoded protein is CAWKPGPGLDYEQYF. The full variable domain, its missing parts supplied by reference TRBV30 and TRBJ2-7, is SQTIHQWPATLVQPVGSPLSLECTVEGTSNPNLYWYRQAAGRGLQLLFYSVGIGQISSEVPQNLSASRPQDRQFILSSKKLLLSDSGFYLCAWKPGPGLDYEQYFGPGTRLTVT.

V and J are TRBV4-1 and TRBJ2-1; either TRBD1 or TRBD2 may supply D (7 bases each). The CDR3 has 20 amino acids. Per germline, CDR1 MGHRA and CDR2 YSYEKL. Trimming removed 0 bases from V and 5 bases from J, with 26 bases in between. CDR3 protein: CASSQERQGWSTGGHNEQFF. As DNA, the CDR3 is TGCGCCAGCAGCCAAGAACGACAGGGTTGGTCGACGGGAGGCCACAATGAGCAGTTCTTC.

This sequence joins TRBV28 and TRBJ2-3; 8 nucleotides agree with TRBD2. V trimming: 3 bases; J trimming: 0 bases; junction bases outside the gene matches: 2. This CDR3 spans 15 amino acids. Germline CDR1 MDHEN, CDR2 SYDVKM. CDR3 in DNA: TGTGCCAGCAGTTTCAGCGGGAGTAGCACAGATACGCAGTATTTT. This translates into CASSFSGSSTDTQYF.

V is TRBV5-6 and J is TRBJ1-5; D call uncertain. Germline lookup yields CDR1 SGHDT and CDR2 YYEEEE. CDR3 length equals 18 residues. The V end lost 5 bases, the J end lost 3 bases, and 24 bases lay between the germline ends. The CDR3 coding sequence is TGTGCCAGCAGTTCCAACCGCTACGGTACGGCGCCCAATCAGCCCCAGCATTTT. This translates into CASSSNRYGTAPNQPQHF. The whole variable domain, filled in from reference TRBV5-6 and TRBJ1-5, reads DAGVTQSPTHLIKTRGQQVTLRCSPKSGHDTVSWYQQALGQGPQFIFQYYEEEERQRGNFPDRFSGHQFPNYSSELNVNALLLGDSALYLCASSSNRYGTAPNQPQHFGDGTRLSIL.

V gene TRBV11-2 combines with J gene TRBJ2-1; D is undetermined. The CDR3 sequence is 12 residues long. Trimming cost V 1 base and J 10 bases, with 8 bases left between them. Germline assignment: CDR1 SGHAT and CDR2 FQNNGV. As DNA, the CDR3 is TGTGCCAGCAGCTTAGGCCCTTTGGAGCAGTTCTTC. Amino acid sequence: CASSLGPLEQFF.

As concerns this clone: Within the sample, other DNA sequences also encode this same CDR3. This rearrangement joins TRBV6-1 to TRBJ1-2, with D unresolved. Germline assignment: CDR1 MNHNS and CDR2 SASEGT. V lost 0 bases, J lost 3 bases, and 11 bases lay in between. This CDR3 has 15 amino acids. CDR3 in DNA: TGTGCCAGCAGTGAAGCTGGCGGATTAGACTATGGCTACACCTTC. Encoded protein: CASSEAGGLDYGYTF.

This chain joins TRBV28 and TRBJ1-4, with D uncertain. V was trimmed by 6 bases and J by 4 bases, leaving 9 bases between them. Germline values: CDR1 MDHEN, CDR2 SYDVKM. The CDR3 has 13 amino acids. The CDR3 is CASSREFNEKLFF. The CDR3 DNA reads TGTGCCAGCAGCCGCGAATTTAATGAAAAACTGTTTTTT.

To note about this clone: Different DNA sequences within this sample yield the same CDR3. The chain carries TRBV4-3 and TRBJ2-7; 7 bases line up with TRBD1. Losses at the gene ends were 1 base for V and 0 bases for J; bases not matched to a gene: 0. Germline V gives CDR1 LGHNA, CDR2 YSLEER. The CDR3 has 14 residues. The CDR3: CASSQGQGSYEQYF. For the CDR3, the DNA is TGCGCCAGCAGCCAAGGACAGGGCTCCTACGAGCAGTACTTC.